Following are 10 T cell receptor beta chains from one sample sequenced in a study of blood T cell repertoires in COVID-19. This table comes from immunoSEQ multiplex PCR, and its TCRdb copy is limited to in-frame clones, with some not included. The sample carries about 82,000 clones, about 89% recorded once. Sequencing was performed on PBMCs or T cells enriched from blood (not recorded which). Receptors were obtained from a woman between 45 and 60 years old with acute COVID-19.

This clone was seen just once. The chain recombines TRBV5-1 with TRBJ2-7; a weak D match, TRBD2 (7 bases). The germline CDR1 and CDR2 sequences are SGHRS and YFSETQ. V was pared by 0 bases and J by 7 bases, with 20 bases between. This CDR3 has 16 residues. In DNA, the CDR3 is TGCGCCAGCAGCTTGGCCTCAGCGGGACAACTACGGGAGCAGTACTTC. Translated, it gives CASSLASAGQLREQYF.

This chain joins TRBV9 and TRBJ2-4, with D unclear. Germline CDR1 and CDR2: SGDLS and YYNGEE. Trimming removed 0 bases from V and 8 bases from J, with 9 bases in between. The CDR3 totals 13 residues. The CDR3 here is CASSVDIRDIQYF. DNA of the CDR3: TGTGCCAGCAGCGTAGACATACGGGACATTCAGTACTTC.

This chain connects TRBV11-2 to TRBJ2-1; 9 nucleotides line up with TRBD2. The CDR3 is 16 amino acids. J was trimmed by 2 bases and V by 1 base; bases with no gene match: 3. The germline V gene has CDR1 SGHAT and CDR2 FQNNGV. The CDR3: CASSLGGGRAYNEQFF. In nucleotides, the CDR3 is TGTGCCAGCAGCTTAGGGGGCGGGAGGGCCTACAATGAGCAGTTCTTC.

The chain has TRBV5-4 and TRBJ2-7; D call uncertain. Germline V gene data show CDR1 as SGHNT and CDR2 as YYREEE (reference sequence). CDR3 length: 11 amino acids. V was trimmed by 0 bases and J by 5 bases, leaving 3 bases between them. Written as DNA, the CDR3 is TGTGCCAGCAGCTTGGCTAACGAGCAGTACTTC. Its protein product is CASSLANEQYF.

V usage is TRBV7-2 and J usage is TRBJ1-1, with a possible D match to TRBD1 (6 bases). The germline V gene has CDR1 SGHTA and CDR2 FQGNSA. Trimming removed 0 bases at V and 4 bases at J, with 9 bases between. The CDR3 is made up of 14 amino acids. This CDR3 reads CASSLAQGSTEAFF. The CDR3 DNA follows: TGTGCCAGCAGCTTAGCGCAGGGGAGCACTGAAGCTTTCTTT.

CDR3 residues: CASSSTPAPTRQYF. CDR3 coding DNA: TGTGCCAGCAGCTCAACCCCCGCCCCTACTAGGCAGTACTTC. V usage is TRBV11-2 and J usage is TRBJ2-5; D is possibly TRBD2 (5 bases). V was trimmed by 4 bases and J by 11 bases, leaving 20 bases between them. The CDR3 spans 14 residues. Germline loops: CDR1 SGHAT, CDR2 FQNNGV.

The chain uses TRBV24-1 and TRBJ2-7; D is possibly TRBD1 (5 bases). Germline values: CDR1 KGHDR, CDR2 SFDVKD. The length of the CDR3 is 11 residues. The V end was cut by 12 bases, the J end by 3 bases, with 11 bases between. In DNA, the CDR3 is TGTGCCGTCGGACAAATCTACGAGCAGTACTTC. Translated, it gives CAVGQIYEQYF.

This clone was recorded only once. V is TRBV27 and J is TRBJ1-4; 11 positions agree with TRBD1. The CDR3 spans 14 residues. Germline V gene lookup returns CDR1 MNHEY and CDR2 SMNVEV (reference sequence). The V gene end was trimmed by 5 bases and the J gene end by 6 bases; junction bases not matched to a gene: 2. The CDR3 nucleotides read TGTGCCAGCAGTCAGGACAGGGGGCATGAAAAACTGTTTTTT. As protein: CASSQDRGHEKLFF.

CDR3 DNA: TGTGCCAGCTCACCAGGACAGGACAATCAGCCCCAGCATTTT. It is translated as CASSPGQDNQPQHF. The genes are TRBV18 and TRBJ1-5; 7 bases are a match to TRBD1. Germline V gives CDR1 KGHSH, CDR2 LQKENI. The CDR3 consists of 14 residues. V lost 2 bases to trimming and J lost 3 bases; unmatched junction nucleotides: 1.

This chain connects TRBV5-4 to TRBJ2-2, with a tentative D call TRBD2 (5 bases). V lost 4 bases, J lost 0 bases, and 16 bases lay in between. The CDR3 consists of 17 residues. Germline values: CDR1 SGHNT, CDR2 YYREEE (reference sequence). CDR3 amino acids: CASSPRTPLTNTGELFF. In DNA form, the CDR3 reads TGTGCCAGCAGCCCCCGGACTCCCCTGACGAACACCGGGGAGCTGTTTTTT.